One TCR beta chain is described in this entry. The antigen is unknown. This sample is part of a study of T-cell reconstitution after alpha-beta-depleted transplantation in children. The TCRbeta library incorporated unique molecular identifiers. TCRdb analysed the PCR reads with MiXCR anew, one entry per CDR3 protein. Of about 290,000 distinct CDR3 sequences in the sample, 6% to 10% are singletons; the top ten hold 9.1%. Notes on the study in general: A year had passed since transplant, and T-cell counts and diversity by then came mostly from newly produced T cells.

Germline-derived CDR1 and CDR2 are SGHVS and FQNEAQ. The CDR3 runs 15 residues. V was shortened by 2 bases and J by 4 bases, with 14 bases between the two germline ends. The material was peripheral blood, obtained 360 days after TCRalphabeta/CD19-depleted stem cell transplant. The sequence was obtained from a female patient aged 2-15 years who had a stem cell transplant for Fanconi anemia, so the T cells may come from the graft donor. V and J are TRBV7-8 and TRBJ1-1; perhaps TRBD1 as D (6 bases). The chain's CDR3 is CASSLRGAQGTEAFF. The CDR3 region has the DNA TGTGCCAGCAGCTTAAGGGGGGCGCAGGGCACTGAAGCTTTCTTT.